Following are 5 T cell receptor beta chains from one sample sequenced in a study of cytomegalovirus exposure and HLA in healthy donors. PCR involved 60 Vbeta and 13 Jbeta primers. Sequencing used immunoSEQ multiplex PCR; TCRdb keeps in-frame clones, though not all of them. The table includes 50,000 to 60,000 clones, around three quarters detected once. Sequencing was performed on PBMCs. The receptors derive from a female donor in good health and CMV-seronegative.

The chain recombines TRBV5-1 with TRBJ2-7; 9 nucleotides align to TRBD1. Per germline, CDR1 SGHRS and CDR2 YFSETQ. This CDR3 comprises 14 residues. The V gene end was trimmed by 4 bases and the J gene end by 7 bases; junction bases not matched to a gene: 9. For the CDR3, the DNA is TGCGCCAGCAGCGCCCGGACAGGGGAGGGAGAGCAGTACTTC. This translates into CASSARTGEGEQYF.

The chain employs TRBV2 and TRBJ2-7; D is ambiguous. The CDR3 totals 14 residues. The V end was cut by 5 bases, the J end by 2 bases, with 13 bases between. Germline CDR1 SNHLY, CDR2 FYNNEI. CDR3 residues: CASSPRGPTYEQYF. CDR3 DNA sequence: TGTGCCAGCAGTCCCAGAGGCCCTACCTACGAGCAGTACTTC.

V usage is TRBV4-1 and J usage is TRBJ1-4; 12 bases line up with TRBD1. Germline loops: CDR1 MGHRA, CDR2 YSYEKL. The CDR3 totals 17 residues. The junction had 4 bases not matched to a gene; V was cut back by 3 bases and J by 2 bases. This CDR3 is CASSHRDRGPTNEKLFF. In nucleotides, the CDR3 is TGCGCCAGCAGCCACCGGGACAGGGGGCCCACTAATGAAAAACTGTTTTTT.

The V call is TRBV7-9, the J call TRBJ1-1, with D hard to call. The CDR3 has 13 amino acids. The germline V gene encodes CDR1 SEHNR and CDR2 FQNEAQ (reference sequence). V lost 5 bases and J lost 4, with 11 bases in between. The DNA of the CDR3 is TGTGCCAGCAGCCCAAATGTTGTCACTGAAGCTTTCTTT. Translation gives CASSPNVVTEAFF. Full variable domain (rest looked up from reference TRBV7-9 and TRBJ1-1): DTGVSQNPRHKITKRGQNVTFRCDPISEHNRLYWYRQTLGQGPEFLTYFQNEAQLEKSRLLSDRFSAERPKGSFSTLEIQRTEQGDSAMYLCASSPNVVTEAFFGQGTRLTVV.

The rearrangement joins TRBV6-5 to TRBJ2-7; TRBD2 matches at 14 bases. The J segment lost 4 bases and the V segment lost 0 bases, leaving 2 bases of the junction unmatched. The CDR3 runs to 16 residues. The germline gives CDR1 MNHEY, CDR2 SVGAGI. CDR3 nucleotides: TGTGCCAGCAGTTACTCCGGGACTAGCGGGGGTTACGAGCAGTACTTC. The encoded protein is CASSYSGTSGGYEQYF.